The text below deals with one T cell receptor (beta chain). Antigen unknown. This sample is drawn from a study of identical twins. Germline V gene lookup returns CDR1 SNHLY and CDR2 FYNNEI. V dropped 6 bases and J dropped 3 bases, with 20 bases sitting between them. The CDR3 consists of 16 residues. The authors used template switching to add a universal primer site and gave cDNA unique molecular identifiers. TCRdb called the 5' RACE reads again in MiXCR, with one record for every CDR3 protein. The sample gives 1,800,000 or so distinct CDR3 sequences, under 35% of which show up once; approximately 0.29% is in the top ten. Broader study findings: The authors noted that invariant MAIT and iNKT cells could partly confound zero-insertion analyses. Twins' excess sharing was less marked for out-of-frame beta sequences.

No donor was unhealthy or non-Caucasian. What was sequenced was cord blood. The chain carries TRBV2 and TRBJ1-2; D possibly corresponds to TRBD1 (5 bases). This TCR was sampled from a newborn girl in good health. The CDR3 is CASRANLGQGDYGYTF. The CDR3 DNA reads as TGTGCCAGCAGAGCTAACTTAGGGCAGGGAGACTATGGCTACACCTTC.